The 24 T cell receptor beta chains reported below all come from one sample, sequenced in a study of blood T cells in healthy people across ages. Sample-barcoded 5' priming and a J-beta primer mix drove a second PCR of roughly 6 to 12 cycles. TCRdb analysed the 5' RACE reads with MiXCR anew, one entry per CDR3 protein. The sample consists of approximately 830,000 distinct CDR3 sequences, approximately 59% of them appearing once. The sample taken for sequencing was blood. All receptors derive from a man younger than 40 in good health.

This chain links TRBV4-3 with TRBJ2-7, with D perhaps TRBD2 (6 bases). Trimming shortened V by 0 bases and J by 4 bases, and 22 bases separated the two germline ends. The CDR3 has 18 amino acids. CDR1 and CDR2 from the germline V gene are LGHNA and YSLEER. The CDR3 loop is CASSQEVTPVGGSYEQYF. The CDR3 coding sequence is TGCGCCAGCAGCCAAGAGGTCACACCAGTCGGGGGAAGTTACGAGCAGTACTTC.

A few counts support this clonotype. The chain links TRBV28 to TRBJ2-7; D perhaps matches TRBD2 (6 bases). CDR3 length: 14 residues. V lost 4 bases and J lost 0, with 10 bases in between. Germline V CDR1 and CDR2: MDHEN, SYDVKM. The CDR3 region is CASSSAGSSYEQYF. As DNA, the CDR3 is TGTGCCAGCAGTTCGGCGGGGAGCTCCTACGAGCAGTACTTC.

This chain connects TRBV7-2 to TRBJ2-7; a weak D match, TRBD1 (6 bases). CDR3 length: 15 residues. Deletions cut 4 bases from V and 3 bases from J, with 16 bases between. From germline, CDR1 is SGHTA and CDR2 FQGNSA. The CDR3 region has the DNA TGTGCCAGCAGCTCCTACAGGGTAACTGACTACGAGCAGTACTTC. It specifies CASSSYRVTDYEQYF.

This clonotype has only a few counts. The rearrangement joins TRBV20-1 to TRBJ2-5; tentatively, D is TRBD1 (5 bases). The CDR3 length is 14 residues. V was clipped by 0 bases and J by 2 bases, with 10 bases between them. Germline CDR1 and CDR2: DFQATT and SNEGSKA (reference sequence). CDR3 sequence reads: CSARDRRGQETQYF. CDR3 nucleotide sequence: TGCAGTGCTAGAGATCGTAGGGGTCAAGAGACCCAGTACTTC.

In its sample, this clonotype was seen a few times. The chain employs TRBV4-3 and TRBJ1-1; D gene unclear. Trimming took 0 bases from V and 5 from J, leaving 7 bases between them. The CDR3 has 13 residues. Germline V gene data show CDR1 as LGHNA and CDR2 as YSLEER. The chain's CDR3 is CASSQDGVTEAFF. CDR3 bases: TGCGCCAGCAGCCAAGATGGGGTTACTGAAGCTTTCTTT.

As concerns this clonotype: One junction end disagrees with the germline gene, perhaps due to a read error. The V gene is TRBV13, the J gene TRBJ1-6; 7 nucleotides agree with TRBD1. The germline V gene encodes CDR1 PRHDT and CDR2 FYEKMQ (reference sequence). This CDR3 contains 16 residues. CDR3 nucleotide sequence: TGTGCCAGCAGCACCTCCACAGGGGCTGGGAATTCACCCCCCCACTTT. Its protein product is CASSTSTGAGNSPPHF.

CDR3 loop: CASSLFNNNEQFF. The CDR3 DNA sequence: TGTGCCAGCAGCCTATTCAACAACAATGAGCAGTTCTTC. This sequence joins TRBV7-3 and TRBJ2-1; D call uncertain. Trimming shortened V by 5 bases and J by 5 bases, and 10 bases separated the two germline ends. CDR1 and CDR2 (germline): SGHTA, FQGTGA. The CDR3 sequence is 13 residues long.

V is TRBV6-5 and J is TRBJ2-6, with TRBD1 identical over 7 bases. This CDR3 has 16 amino acids. Per germline, CDR1 MNHEY and CDR2 SVGAGI. The junction had 6 bases not matched to a gene; V was cut back by 5 bases and J by 2 bases. The CDR3 DNA reads as TGTGCCAGCAGTCAAACAGGGGTTGCTGGGGCCAACGTCCTGACTTTC. It specifies CASSQTGVAGANVLTF.

The chain employs TRBV12-3 or TRBV12-4 and TRBJ1-2; D may be TRBD1 (5 bases). V lost 1 base, J lost 3 bases, and 9 bases lay in between. The CDR3 is 14 amino acids. The CDR3 spells CASSLGGAYYGYTF. For the CDR3, the DNA is TGTGCCAGCAGTTTAGGGGGCGCGTACTATGGCTACACCTTC.

The CDR3 DNA is TGTGCCAGCAGCCCTGGACTAGCGGGGGCGAAACTGTACAATGAGCAGTTCTTC. Translation gives CASSPGLAGAKLYNEQFF. The rearrangement links TRBV7-3 to TRBJ2-1; 13 bases match TRBD2. The trim removed 5 bases at V and 4 bases at J, leaving 11 bases unmatched. Per germline, CDR1 SGHTA and CDR2 FQGTGA. This CDR3 spans 18 amino acids.

The chain uses TRBV20-1 and TRBJ1-5, with a tentative D call TRBD1 (6 bases). V dropped 3 bases and J dropped 9 bases, with 21 bases sitting between them. CDR3 length equals 15 residues. Germline CDR1 is DFQATT and CDR2 is SNEGSKA (reference sequence). The CDR3 bases are TGCAGTGCTAGTCCCGGGGGGGGGCCAGATCGGCCCCAGCATTTT. Translated: CSASPGGGPDRPQHF.

The chain has TRBV3-1 and TRBJ2-7; unclear D gene. From germline, CDR1 is LGHDT and CDR2 YNNKEL (reference sequence). V lost 0 bases to trimming and J lost 0 bases, with 12 bases between them. The CDR3 runs 16 residues. The CDR3 region is CASSQDLVLSSYEQYF. The CDR3, as DNA: TGTGCCAGCAGCCAAGATCTGGTCCTGAGCTCCTACGAGCAGTACTTC.

This clonotype was counted a few times. The genes are TRBV4-2 and TRBJ1-2; perhaps TRBD1 as D (5 bases). With 0 bases removed from V and 3 bases from J, the gap between germline ends came to 11 bases. CDR1 is LGHNA, CDR2 YNFKEQ, per germline. The CDR3 totals 15 residues. Here the CDR3 reads CASSQDRGDYYGYTF. CDR3 coding DNA: TGTGCCAGCAGCCAAGATCGGGGGGACTACTATGGCTACACCTTC.

The gene calls are TRBV27 and TRBJ2-7, with 9 positions matching TRBD1. J lost 1 base, V lost 7 bases, and 5 bases had no gene match. The CDR3 is 14 amino acids. Germline V gene lookup returns CDR1 MNHEY and CDR2 SMNVEV (reference sequence). CDR3 in amino acids: CASKDRGASYEQYF. The CDR3 coding sequence is TGTGCCAGCAAGGACAGGGGAGCGTCCTACGAGCAGTACTTC.

The rearrangement joins TRBV3-1 to TRBJ1-1; D is possibly TRBD1 (6 bases). Trimming shortened V by 2 bases and J by 3 bases, and 10 bases separated the two germline ends. The CDR3 spans 14 residues. CDR1 is LGHDT, CDR2 YNNKEL, per germline (reference sequence). The CDR3 region has the DNA TGTGCCAGCAGCCAATTGGGGGGGCACACTGAAGCTTTCTTT. Translation gives CASSQLGGHTEAFF.

J is TRBJ1-2 and V is TRBV29-1; D unclear. The CDR3 is 11 residues long. Germline CDR1 reads SQVTM; CDR2 reads ANQGSEA. The V gene lost 6 bases and the J gene lost 5 bases, with 10 bases spanning the gap. The CDR3 region has the DNA TGCAGCGTGTTGTCGGGGTATGGCTACACCTTC. Protein: CSVLSGYGYTF.

There are many counts of this clonotype. This chain connects TRBV12-3 or TRBV12-4 to TRBJ1-5; 8 nucleotides match TRBD1. The trim removed 6 bases at V and 4 bases at J, leaving 8 bases unmatched. This CDR3 spans 15 amino acids. As DNA, the CDR3 is TGTGCCAGCAGCAGCGTAGGACAGGGTAATCAGCCCCAGCATTTT. Protein: CASSSVGQGNQPQHF.

The genes are TRBV4-3 and TRBJ2-7; D ambiguous. The CDR3 runs 15 residues. Germline V gene data show CDR1 as LGHNA and CDR2 as YSLEER. With 0 bases removed from V and 0 bases from J, the gap between germline ends came to 9 bases. CDR3 nucleotides: TGCGCCAGCAGCCAAGAAATTTCGAGCTCCTACGAGCAGTACTTC. As protein: CASSQEISSSYEQYF.

The chain couples TRBV24-1 to TRBJ2-7; 10 nucleotides match TRBD1. The CDR3 has 16 residues. Per the germline V gene, CDR1 is KGHDR and CDR2 is SFDVKD. V gave up 5 bases and J gave up 2 bases; unmatched junction bases: 8. CDR3 amino acids: CATSGETGGSTYEQYF. For the CDR3, the DNA is TGTGCCACCAGTGGGGAGACAGGGGGCTCTACCTACGAGCAGTACTTC.

As DNA, the CDR3 is TGTGCCAGCAGCCTCAATGGACGGGAGAACACTGAAGCTTTCTTT. It specifies CASSLNGRENTEAFF. V is TRBV14 and J is TRBJ1-1; D is unclear. Trimming removed 4 bases at V and 1 base at J, with 13 bases between. CDR1 and CDR2 (germline): SGHDN, FVKESK. There are 15 residues in the CDR3.

The genes are TRBV7-3 and TRBJ2-1; 9 nucleotides align to TRBD1. The CDR3 sequence is 15 residues long. Trimming took 4 bases from V and 5 from J; bases not matched to a gene: 6. Germline CDR1 reads SGHTA; CDR2 reads FQGTGA. The CDR3 DNA is TGTGCCAGCAGCTCAAAGGACAGGGGCAACAATGAGCAGTTCTTC. It codes for CASSSKDRGNNEQFF.

This clonotype showed up just a few times. The rearrangement links TRBV2 to TRBJ1-5; tentative D call: TRBD1 (6 bases). This CDR3 is built from 14 residues. Germline V gene data show CDR1 as SNHLY and CDR2 as FYNNEI. V was trimmed by 5 bases and J by 7 bases, leaving 15 bases between them. The CDR3 nucleotides read TGTGCCAGCAGTCTGGACAGAGACTACCAGCCCCAGCATTTT. This gives the protein CASSLDRDYQPQHF.

The chain couples TRBV5-1 to TRBJ2-5; D assignment may be TRBD1 or TRBD2 (5 bases each). V lost 0 bases and J 3 bases, leaving 12 bases between the germline ends. Germline V gives CDR1 SGHRS, CDR2 YFSETQ. This CDR3 has 15 amino acids. The CDR3 DNA reads as TGCGCCAGCAGCTTGGAAGGGTTGGGGGAAGAGACCCAGTACTTC. Amino acid sequence: CASSLEGLGEETQYF.

The J gene is TRBJ2-3, the V gene TRBV10-3, with D perhaps TRBD2 (5 bases). In germline, CDR1 is ENHRY, CDR2 SYGVKD. The CDR3 consists of 14 residues. Trimming removed 8 bases from V and 1 base from J, with 13 bases in between. Here the CDR3 reads CAIGQDLRTDTQYF. The CDR3 DNA follows: TGTGCCATCGGCCAGGACTTACGCACAGATACGCAGTATTTT.